This TCR beta chain originates from a study of blood T cell repertoires in COVID-19. Study context: Both acute and convalescent COVID-19 samples were obtained from the United States, Italy and Spain. PBMCs, B-cell-depleted T cells, or T cells provided the cDNA or gDNA that made up the material.

Clones were read by immunoSEQ multiplex PCR, and TCRdb kept only the in-frame ones, dropping some. The data hold 300,000 to 350,000 clones, with approximately 90% observed a single time. Trimming cost V 1 base and J 13 bases, with 10 bases left between them. The germline CDR1 and CDR2 sequences are LGHDT and YNNKEL (reference sequence). The CDR3 is made up of 12 amino acids. Material for sequencing was PBMCs or T cells enriched from blood (not recorded which). The clonotype comes from a woman aged 30 to 39 who had been exposed to COVID-19. The V gene is TRBV3-1 (or the pseudogene TRBV3-2), the J gene TRBJ2-2; a possible D gene is TRBD2 (5 bases). This chain's CDR3 is CASSQVRRGLFF. CDR3 coding DNA: TGTGCCAGCAGCCAAGTCCGACGGGGGCTGTTTTTT.